These T cell receptor beta chains were read from a single sample in a study of OX40 agonist ivuxolimab in advanced cancers. Profiled with immunoSEQ multiplex PCR; TCRdb holds only in-frame clones, not every one. The sample holds about 72,000 clones; just over 90% are singletons and the top ten take about 5.9%. The sample here was CD4+ or CD8+ T cells sorted from blood, taken in a trial of the OX40 agonist ivuxolimab. Receptors originate from an adult with an advanced solid tumor such as melanoma, head and neck, liver or kidney cancer. The CDR3 runs from the conserved cysteine through the conserved F or W. D genes are given only for firm matches. Clone size is stated in some rows and not others, as once, few, many or a class when expanded.

CDR3	DNA	D	size	V	J
CASSFASYEQYF	TGTGCCAGCAGCTTTGCATCCTACGAGCAGTACTTC	NA	NA	TRBV7-9	TRBJ2-7
CASSIMGGIYGYTF	TGTGCCAGCAGCATCATGGGGGGGATCTATGGCTACACCTTC	NA	NA	TRBV6-5	TRBJ1-2
CASSPTGDAITGELFF	TGCGCCAGCAGCCCGACAGGGGACGCGATCACCGGGGAGCTGTTTTTT	TRBD1	NA	TRBV4-3	TRBJ2-2
CASSQDAHRAYNYGYTF	TGCGCCAGCAGCCAAGATGCGCATCGAGCTTATAACTATGGCTACACCTTC	NA	NA	TRBV4-3	TRBJ1-2
CASSWDRSGNEQFF	TGCGCCAGCAGCTGGGACAGGTCTGGAAATGAGCAGTTCTTC	TRBD1	NA	TRBV5-1	TRBJ2-1
CASSPRDPRERWGNEQFF	TGTGCCAGCTCACCCCGGGACCCCCGGGAGAGGTGGGGCAATGAGCAGTTCTTC	NA	NA	TRBV18	TRBJ2-1
CASSSDAGEQYF	TGTGCCAGCAGCTCGGACGCGGGCGAGCAGTACTTC	NA	once	TRBV7-9	TRBJ2-7
CASSQELKTSESNEQFF	TGCGCCAGCAGCCAAGAATTGAAGACTAGCGAATCCAATGAGCAGTTCTTC	TRBD2	NA	TRBV4-3	TRBJ2-1
CASSPAPVAYGYTF	TGTGCCAGCAGCCCGGCCCCGGTCGCCTATGGCTACACCTTC	NA	NA	TRBV4-2	TRBJ1-2
CASSFSGSAYEQYF	TGTGCCAGCAGCTTTAGCGGGAGTGCCTACGAGCAGTACTTC	TRBD2	NA	TRBV11-3	TRBJ2-7
CASSEYSSLYNEQFF	TGTGCCAGCAGCGAGTACAGTTCTCTTTACAATGAGCAGTTCTTC	NA	NA	TRBV14	TRBJ2-1
CASSWEREGKDEQFF	TGTGCCAGCAGTTGGGAGAGGGAGGGCAAGGATGAGCAGTTCTTC	TRBD2	NA	TRBV27	TRBJ2-1
CASSPMSLQGITEAFF	TGTGCCAGCAGCCCAATGAGTTTGCAGGGGATCACTGAAGCTTTCTTT	NA	NA	TRBV5-4	TRBJ1-1
CATEFTGGVYNEQFF	TGTGCCACCGAATTCACAGGGGGCGTCTACAATGAGCAGTTCTTC	TRBD1	NA	TRBV28	TRBJ2-1
CASIWVDTEAFF	TGTGCCAGCATTTGGGTGGACACTGAAGCTTTCTTT	NA	NA	TRBV28	TRBJ1-1
CASSLDRGLHSYEQYF	TGCGCCAGCAGCCTCGATAGGGGGCTCCACTCCTACGAGCAGTACTTC	TRBD1	NA	TRBV4-1	TRBJ2-7
CASGGGAGAGELFF	TGTGCCAGCGGAGGGGGCGCGGGTGCCGGGGAGCTGTTTTTT	NA	NA	TRBV27	TRBJ2-2
CASKGLVTGSYEQYF	TGTGCCAGCAAAGGCTTGGTGACAGGGTCCTACGAGCAGTACTTC	TRBD1	once	TRBV5-8	TRBJ2-7
CASSQDQGYGYTF	TGTGCCAGCAGCCAAGATCAGGGCTATGGCTACACCTTC	NA	few	TRBV14	TRBJ1-2
CASSSTWFTGRNTEAFF	TGTGCCAGCAGCTCCACCTGGTTCACAGGAAGGAACACTGAAGCTTTCTTT	NA	NA	TRBV7-2	TRBJ1-1
CASSLAGTGNYGYTF	TGTGCCAGCAGCTTAGCCGGGACAGGGAACTATGGCTACACCTTC	TRBD1	NA	TRBV7-9	TRBJ1-2
CASSLLIGKLNTEAFF	TGTGCCAGCAGCTTACTAATTGGGAAACTGAACACTGAAGCTTTCTTT	NA	NA	TRBV7-6	TRBJ1-1
CASSFSTDQPQHF	TGTGCCAGCAGTTTTTCGACCGATCAGCCCCAGCATTTT	NA	many	TRBV27	TRBJ1-5
CASSQDLGQGYGYTF	TGCGCCAGCAGCCAAGATTTAGGACAGGGTTATGGCTACACCTTC	TRBD1	NA	TRBV4-1	TRBJ1-2
CASSIALGNTEAFF	TGTGCCAGTAGTATAGCCCTCGGAAACACTGAAGCTTTCTTT	NA	NA	TRBV19	TRBJ1-1
CASSGGPGGSYEQYF	TGTGCCAGCAGCGGAGGGCCAGGGGGCTCCTACGAGCAGTACTTC	NA	few	TRBV7-6	TRBJ2-7
CASSPSAGRTDTQYF	TGTGCCAGCAGCCCGTCTGCAGGGAGAACAGATACGCAGTATTTT	NA	NA	TRBV6-5	TRBJ2-3
CASSFTASGTYEQYF	TGTGCCAGCAGTTTCACGGCTAGCGGGACTTACGAGCAGTACTTC	TRBD2	NA	TRBV27	TRBJ2-7
CASRTRQGDTDTQYF	TGTGCCAGCAGGACCCGACAGGGAGACACAGATACGCAGTATTTT	TRBD1	NA	TRBV11-2	TRBJ2-3
CAILAGVGGDTQYF	TGTGCCATACTAGCGGGAGTCGGTGGAGATACGCAGTATTTT	TRBD2	NA	TRBV10-3	TRBJ2-3
CASSSDNTAIYSYGYTF	TGTGCCAGCAGTTCGGATAATACAGCGATTTACTCCTATGGCTACACCTTC	NA	NA	TRBV28	TRBJ1-2
CASSTGGGIEQYF	TGTGCCAGCAGCACGGGAGGGGGCATCGAGCAGTACTTC	NA	NA	TRBV7-8	TRBJ2-7
CASSPERTQNDEQFF	TGTGCCAGCAGCCCCGAACGGACCCAAAACGATGAGCAGTTCTTC	NA	NA	TRBV9	TRBJ2-1
CASSLAGVGQPQHF	TGTGCCAGCAGTTTGGCAGGGGTGGGTCAGCCCCAGCATTTT	NA	NA	TRBV27	TRBJ1-5
CASSISGLAAYEQYF	TGTGCCAGTAGTATCTCAGGACTAGCTGCCTACGAGCAGTACTTC	TRBD2	NA	TRBV19	TRBJ2-7
CASSTGGLRQFF	TGTGCCAGCTCAACCGGAGGTTTAAGGCAGTTCTTC	NA	NA	TRBV27	TRBJ2-1
CASSLSSAPVTGELFF	TGTGCCAGCAGTTTATCCTCGGCCCCGGTCACCGGGGAGCTGTTTTTT	NA	NA	TRBV28	TRBJ2-2
CATAGDRGYQPQHF	TGTGCCACTGCCGGGGACAGGGGGTATCAGCCCCAGCATTTT	TRBD1	NA	TRBV27	TRBJ1-5
CASSTKGSYEQYF	TGCGCCAGCAGTACGAAGGGCTCCTACGAGCAGTACTTC	NA	NA	TRBV5-1	TRBJ2-7
CASSFGSGFHEQYF	TGTGCCAGCAGCTTCGGTTCAGGATTCCACGAGCAGTACTTC	NA	few	TRBV5-6	TRBJ2-7
CASSWRAYHQPQHF	TGTGCCAGTAGTTGGCGGGCCTACCATCAGCCCCAGCATTTT	NA	few	TRBV19	TRBJ1-5
CASSLFGGQLSSSGNTIYF	TGTGCCAGCAGCTTATTTGGGGGACAGCTATCCTCCTCTGGAAACACCATATATTTT	TRBD1	NA	TRBV7-9	TRBJ1-3
CASSLRDRGRLGTEAFF	TGTGCCAGCAGCCTCCGGGACAGGGGGCGACTGGGCACTGAAGCTTTCTTT	TRBD1	once	TRBV5-4	TRBJ1-1
CSVEGEWGTEAFF	TGCAGCGTTGAGGGGGAATGGGGCACTGAAGCTTTCTTT	NA	NA	TRBV29-1	TRBJ1-1
CASSEMDGYTF	TGTGCCAGCAGTGAAATGGATGGCTACACCTTC	NA	NA	TRBV25-1	TRBJ1-2
CASSLSIGTGGEQFF	TGTGCCAGCAGTTTATCGATCGGGACAGGGGGTGAGCAGTTCTTC	TRBD1	NA	TRBV27	TRBJ2-1
CASSLHLWNEKLFF	TGCGCCAGCAGCCTTCACTTGTGGAATGAAAAACTGTTTTTT	NA	NA	TRBV4-3	TRBJ1-4
CATRRSTSTEAFF	TGTGCCACCAGGCGTTCCACTTCCACTGAAGCTTTCTTT	NA	NA	TRBV15	TRBJ1-1
CASSQIAAGGTYEQYF	TGTGCCAGCAGCCAAATTGCAGCGGGGGGTACCTACGAGCAGTACTTC	TRBD2	once	TRBV5-4	TRBJ2-7
CASSLTGFRETQYF	TGTGCCAGCAGTCTTACAGGTTTCAGGGAGACCCAGTACTTC	NA	NA	TRBV27	TRBJ2-5
CASSTRDLGYLGTEAFF	TGTGCCAGTAGTACGCGGGATCTAGGGTATCTGGGGACTGAAGCTTTCTTT	NA	NA	TRBV19	TRBJ1-1
CASSLGTSGEKLFF	TGCGCCAGCAGCCTTGGGACTTCTGGGGAAAAACTGTTTTTT	NA	NA	TRBV4-1	TRBJ1-4
CASSLWTGGHTEAFF	TGCGCCAGCAGCTTATGGACAGGGGGGCACACTGAAGCTTTCTTT	TRBD1	NA	TRBV5-1	TRBJ1-1
CASSVPGTGVRYTF	TGTGCCAGCAGCGTCCCCGGGACAGGGGTTCGCTACACCTTC	TRBD1	NA	TRBV9	TRBJ1-2
CASSRGISYEQYF	TGTGCCAGCAGCCGCGGGATCTCCTACGAGCAGTACTTC	NA	NA	TRBV6-1	TRBJ2-7